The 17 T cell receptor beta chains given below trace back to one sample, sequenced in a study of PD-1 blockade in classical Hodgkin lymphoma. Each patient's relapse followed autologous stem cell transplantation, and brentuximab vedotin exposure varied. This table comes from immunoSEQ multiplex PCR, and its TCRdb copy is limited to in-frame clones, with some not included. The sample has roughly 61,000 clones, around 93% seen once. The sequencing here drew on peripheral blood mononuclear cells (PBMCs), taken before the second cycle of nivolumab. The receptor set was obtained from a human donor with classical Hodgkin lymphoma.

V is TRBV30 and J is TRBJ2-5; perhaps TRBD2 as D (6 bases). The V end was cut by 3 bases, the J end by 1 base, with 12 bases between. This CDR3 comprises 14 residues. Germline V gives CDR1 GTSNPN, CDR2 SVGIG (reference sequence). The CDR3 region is CAWSERGGQETQYF. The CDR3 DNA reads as TGTGCCTGGAGCGAACGGGGAGGCCAAGAGACCCAGTACTTC.

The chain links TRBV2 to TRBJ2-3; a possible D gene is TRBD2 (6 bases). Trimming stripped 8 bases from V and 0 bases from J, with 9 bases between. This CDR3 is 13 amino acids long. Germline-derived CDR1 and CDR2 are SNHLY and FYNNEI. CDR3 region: CASGLPSTDTQYF. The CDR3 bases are TGTGCCAGCGGACTACCTAGCACAGATACGCAGTATTTT.

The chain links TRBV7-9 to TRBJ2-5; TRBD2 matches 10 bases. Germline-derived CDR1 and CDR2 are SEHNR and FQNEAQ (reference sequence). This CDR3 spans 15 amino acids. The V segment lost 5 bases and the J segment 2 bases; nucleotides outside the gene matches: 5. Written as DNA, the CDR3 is TGTGCCAGCAGCAAGCGGGAGGGGCCGCAAGAGACCCAGTACTTC. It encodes CASSKREGPQETQYF.

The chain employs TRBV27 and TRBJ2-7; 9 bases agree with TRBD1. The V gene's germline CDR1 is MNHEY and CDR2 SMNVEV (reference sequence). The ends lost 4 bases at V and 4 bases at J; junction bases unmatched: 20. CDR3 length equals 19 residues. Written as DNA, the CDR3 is TGTGCCAGCAGTTCAACCGGGACAGGGTTCCTTCCGTTCCCTTACGAGCAGTACTTC. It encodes CASSSTGTGFLPFPYEQYF.

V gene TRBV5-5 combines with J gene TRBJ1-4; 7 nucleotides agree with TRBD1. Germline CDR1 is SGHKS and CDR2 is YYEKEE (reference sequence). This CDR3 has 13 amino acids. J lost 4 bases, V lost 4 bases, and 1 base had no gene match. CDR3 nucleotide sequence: TGTGCCAGCAGCGACAGGGATAATGAAAAACTGTTTTTT. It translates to CASSDRDNEKLFF.

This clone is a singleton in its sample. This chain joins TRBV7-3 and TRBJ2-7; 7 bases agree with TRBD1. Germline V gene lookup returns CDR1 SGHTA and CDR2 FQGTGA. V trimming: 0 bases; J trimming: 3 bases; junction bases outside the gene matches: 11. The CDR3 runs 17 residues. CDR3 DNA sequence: TGTGCCAGCAGCTTAACCCCATTAGGACAGGCCTACTACGAGCAGTACTTC. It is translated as CASSLTPLGQAYYEQYF.

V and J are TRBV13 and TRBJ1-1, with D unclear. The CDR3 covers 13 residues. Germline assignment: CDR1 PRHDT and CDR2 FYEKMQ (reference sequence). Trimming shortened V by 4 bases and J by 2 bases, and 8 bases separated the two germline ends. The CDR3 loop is CASSSYVNTEAFF. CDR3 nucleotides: TGTGCCAGCAGCTCTTATGTAAACACTGAAGCTTTCTTT.

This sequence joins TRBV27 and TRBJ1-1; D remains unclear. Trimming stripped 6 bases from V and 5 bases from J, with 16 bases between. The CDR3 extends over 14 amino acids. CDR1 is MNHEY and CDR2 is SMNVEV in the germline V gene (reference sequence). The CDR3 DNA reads TGTGCCAGCAGGGAGGGAACCACGGGGACTGAAGCTTTCTTT. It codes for CASREGTTGTEAFF.

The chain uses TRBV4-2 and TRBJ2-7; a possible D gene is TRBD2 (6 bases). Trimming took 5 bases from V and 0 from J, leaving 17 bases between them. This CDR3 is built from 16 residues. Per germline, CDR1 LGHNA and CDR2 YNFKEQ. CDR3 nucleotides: TGTGCCAGCAGCTTGAACCGGGACTCCCTCTCCTACGAGCAGTACTTC. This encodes CASSLNRDSLSYEQYF.

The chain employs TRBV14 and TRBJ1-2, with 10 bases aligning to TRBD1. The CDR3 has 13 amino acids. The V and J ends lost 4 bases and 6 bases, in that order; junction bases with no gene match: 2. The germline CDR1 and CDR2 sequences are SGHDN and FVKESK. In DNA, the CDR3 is TGTGCCAGCAGCCCCGGGACAGGGGATGGCTACACCTTC. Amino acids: CASSPGTGDGYTF.

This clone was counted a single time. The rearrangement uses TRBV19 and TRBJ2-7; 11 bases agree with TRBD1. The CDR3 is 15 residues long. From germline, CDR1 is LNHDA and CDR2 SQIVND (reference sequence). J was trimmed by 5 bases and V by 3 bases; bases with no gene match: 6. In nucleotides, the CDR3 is TGTGCCAGTAGTATCCGGGACAGGGGGATAAACGAGCAGTACTTC. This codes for CASSIRDRGINEQYF.

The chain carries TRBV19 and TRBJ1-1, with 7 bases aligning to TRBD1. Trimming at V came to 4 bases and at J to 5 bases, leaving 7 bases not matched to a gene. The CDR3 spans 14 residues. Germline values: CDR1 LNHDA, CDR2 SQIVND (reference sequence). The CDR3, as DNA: TGTGCCAGTAGTACTGGGGACAGTACGACTGAAGCTTTCTTT. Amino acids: CASSTGDSTTEAFF.

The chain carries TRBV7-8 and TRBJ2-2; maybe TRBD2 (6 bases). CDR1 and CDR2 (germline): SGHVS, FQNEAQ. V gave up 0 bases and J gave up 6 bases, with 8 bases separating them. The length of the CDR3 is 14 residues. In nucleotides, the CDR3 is TGTGCCAGCAGCTTAGCTTGGGGGGCCGGGGAGCTGTTTTTT. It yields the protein CASSLAWGAGELFF.

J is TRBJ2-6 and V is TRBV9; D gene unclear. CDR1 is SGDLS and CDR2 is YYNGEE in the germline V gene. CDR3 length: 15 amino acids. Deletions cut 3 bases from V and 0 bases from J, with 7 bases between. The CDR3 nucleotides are TGTGCCAGCAGCGGCCGGTACTCTGGGGCCAACGTCCTGACTTTC. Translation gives CASSGRYSGANVLTF.

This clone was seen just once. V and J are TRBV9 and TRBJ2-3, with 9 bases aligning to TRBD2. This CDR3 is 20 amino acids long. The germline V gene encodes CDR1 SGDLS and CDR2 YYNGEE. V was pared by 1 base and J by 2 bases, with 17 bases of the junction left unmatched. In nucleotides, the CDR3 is TGTGCCAGCAGCGTAAAGGGCGGGGGGGCCGTAGGTAGTCCCACAGATACGCAGTATTTT. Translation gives CASSVKGGGAVGSPTDTQYF.

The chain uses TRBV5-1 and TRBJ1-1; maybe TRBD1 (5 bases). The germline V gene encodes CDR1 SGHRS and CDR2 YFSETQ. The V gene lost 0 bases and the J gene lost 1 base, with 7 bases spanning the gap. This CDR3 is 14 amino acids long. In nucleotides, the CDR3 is TGCGCCAGCAGCTTGGGTGGGGGGAACACTGAAGCTTTCTTT. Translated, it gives CASSLGGGNTEAFF.

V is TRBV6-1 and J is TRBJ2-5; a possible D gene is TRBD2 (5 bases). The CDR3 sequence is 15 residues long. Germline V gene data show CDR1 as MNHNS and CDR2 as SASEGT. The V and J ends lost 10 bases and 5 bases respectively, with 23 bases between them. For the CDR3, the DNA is TGTGCCATCTCCCAAGAGGGCGCCACCGGGGAGACCCAGTACTTC. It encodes CAISQEGATGETQYF.